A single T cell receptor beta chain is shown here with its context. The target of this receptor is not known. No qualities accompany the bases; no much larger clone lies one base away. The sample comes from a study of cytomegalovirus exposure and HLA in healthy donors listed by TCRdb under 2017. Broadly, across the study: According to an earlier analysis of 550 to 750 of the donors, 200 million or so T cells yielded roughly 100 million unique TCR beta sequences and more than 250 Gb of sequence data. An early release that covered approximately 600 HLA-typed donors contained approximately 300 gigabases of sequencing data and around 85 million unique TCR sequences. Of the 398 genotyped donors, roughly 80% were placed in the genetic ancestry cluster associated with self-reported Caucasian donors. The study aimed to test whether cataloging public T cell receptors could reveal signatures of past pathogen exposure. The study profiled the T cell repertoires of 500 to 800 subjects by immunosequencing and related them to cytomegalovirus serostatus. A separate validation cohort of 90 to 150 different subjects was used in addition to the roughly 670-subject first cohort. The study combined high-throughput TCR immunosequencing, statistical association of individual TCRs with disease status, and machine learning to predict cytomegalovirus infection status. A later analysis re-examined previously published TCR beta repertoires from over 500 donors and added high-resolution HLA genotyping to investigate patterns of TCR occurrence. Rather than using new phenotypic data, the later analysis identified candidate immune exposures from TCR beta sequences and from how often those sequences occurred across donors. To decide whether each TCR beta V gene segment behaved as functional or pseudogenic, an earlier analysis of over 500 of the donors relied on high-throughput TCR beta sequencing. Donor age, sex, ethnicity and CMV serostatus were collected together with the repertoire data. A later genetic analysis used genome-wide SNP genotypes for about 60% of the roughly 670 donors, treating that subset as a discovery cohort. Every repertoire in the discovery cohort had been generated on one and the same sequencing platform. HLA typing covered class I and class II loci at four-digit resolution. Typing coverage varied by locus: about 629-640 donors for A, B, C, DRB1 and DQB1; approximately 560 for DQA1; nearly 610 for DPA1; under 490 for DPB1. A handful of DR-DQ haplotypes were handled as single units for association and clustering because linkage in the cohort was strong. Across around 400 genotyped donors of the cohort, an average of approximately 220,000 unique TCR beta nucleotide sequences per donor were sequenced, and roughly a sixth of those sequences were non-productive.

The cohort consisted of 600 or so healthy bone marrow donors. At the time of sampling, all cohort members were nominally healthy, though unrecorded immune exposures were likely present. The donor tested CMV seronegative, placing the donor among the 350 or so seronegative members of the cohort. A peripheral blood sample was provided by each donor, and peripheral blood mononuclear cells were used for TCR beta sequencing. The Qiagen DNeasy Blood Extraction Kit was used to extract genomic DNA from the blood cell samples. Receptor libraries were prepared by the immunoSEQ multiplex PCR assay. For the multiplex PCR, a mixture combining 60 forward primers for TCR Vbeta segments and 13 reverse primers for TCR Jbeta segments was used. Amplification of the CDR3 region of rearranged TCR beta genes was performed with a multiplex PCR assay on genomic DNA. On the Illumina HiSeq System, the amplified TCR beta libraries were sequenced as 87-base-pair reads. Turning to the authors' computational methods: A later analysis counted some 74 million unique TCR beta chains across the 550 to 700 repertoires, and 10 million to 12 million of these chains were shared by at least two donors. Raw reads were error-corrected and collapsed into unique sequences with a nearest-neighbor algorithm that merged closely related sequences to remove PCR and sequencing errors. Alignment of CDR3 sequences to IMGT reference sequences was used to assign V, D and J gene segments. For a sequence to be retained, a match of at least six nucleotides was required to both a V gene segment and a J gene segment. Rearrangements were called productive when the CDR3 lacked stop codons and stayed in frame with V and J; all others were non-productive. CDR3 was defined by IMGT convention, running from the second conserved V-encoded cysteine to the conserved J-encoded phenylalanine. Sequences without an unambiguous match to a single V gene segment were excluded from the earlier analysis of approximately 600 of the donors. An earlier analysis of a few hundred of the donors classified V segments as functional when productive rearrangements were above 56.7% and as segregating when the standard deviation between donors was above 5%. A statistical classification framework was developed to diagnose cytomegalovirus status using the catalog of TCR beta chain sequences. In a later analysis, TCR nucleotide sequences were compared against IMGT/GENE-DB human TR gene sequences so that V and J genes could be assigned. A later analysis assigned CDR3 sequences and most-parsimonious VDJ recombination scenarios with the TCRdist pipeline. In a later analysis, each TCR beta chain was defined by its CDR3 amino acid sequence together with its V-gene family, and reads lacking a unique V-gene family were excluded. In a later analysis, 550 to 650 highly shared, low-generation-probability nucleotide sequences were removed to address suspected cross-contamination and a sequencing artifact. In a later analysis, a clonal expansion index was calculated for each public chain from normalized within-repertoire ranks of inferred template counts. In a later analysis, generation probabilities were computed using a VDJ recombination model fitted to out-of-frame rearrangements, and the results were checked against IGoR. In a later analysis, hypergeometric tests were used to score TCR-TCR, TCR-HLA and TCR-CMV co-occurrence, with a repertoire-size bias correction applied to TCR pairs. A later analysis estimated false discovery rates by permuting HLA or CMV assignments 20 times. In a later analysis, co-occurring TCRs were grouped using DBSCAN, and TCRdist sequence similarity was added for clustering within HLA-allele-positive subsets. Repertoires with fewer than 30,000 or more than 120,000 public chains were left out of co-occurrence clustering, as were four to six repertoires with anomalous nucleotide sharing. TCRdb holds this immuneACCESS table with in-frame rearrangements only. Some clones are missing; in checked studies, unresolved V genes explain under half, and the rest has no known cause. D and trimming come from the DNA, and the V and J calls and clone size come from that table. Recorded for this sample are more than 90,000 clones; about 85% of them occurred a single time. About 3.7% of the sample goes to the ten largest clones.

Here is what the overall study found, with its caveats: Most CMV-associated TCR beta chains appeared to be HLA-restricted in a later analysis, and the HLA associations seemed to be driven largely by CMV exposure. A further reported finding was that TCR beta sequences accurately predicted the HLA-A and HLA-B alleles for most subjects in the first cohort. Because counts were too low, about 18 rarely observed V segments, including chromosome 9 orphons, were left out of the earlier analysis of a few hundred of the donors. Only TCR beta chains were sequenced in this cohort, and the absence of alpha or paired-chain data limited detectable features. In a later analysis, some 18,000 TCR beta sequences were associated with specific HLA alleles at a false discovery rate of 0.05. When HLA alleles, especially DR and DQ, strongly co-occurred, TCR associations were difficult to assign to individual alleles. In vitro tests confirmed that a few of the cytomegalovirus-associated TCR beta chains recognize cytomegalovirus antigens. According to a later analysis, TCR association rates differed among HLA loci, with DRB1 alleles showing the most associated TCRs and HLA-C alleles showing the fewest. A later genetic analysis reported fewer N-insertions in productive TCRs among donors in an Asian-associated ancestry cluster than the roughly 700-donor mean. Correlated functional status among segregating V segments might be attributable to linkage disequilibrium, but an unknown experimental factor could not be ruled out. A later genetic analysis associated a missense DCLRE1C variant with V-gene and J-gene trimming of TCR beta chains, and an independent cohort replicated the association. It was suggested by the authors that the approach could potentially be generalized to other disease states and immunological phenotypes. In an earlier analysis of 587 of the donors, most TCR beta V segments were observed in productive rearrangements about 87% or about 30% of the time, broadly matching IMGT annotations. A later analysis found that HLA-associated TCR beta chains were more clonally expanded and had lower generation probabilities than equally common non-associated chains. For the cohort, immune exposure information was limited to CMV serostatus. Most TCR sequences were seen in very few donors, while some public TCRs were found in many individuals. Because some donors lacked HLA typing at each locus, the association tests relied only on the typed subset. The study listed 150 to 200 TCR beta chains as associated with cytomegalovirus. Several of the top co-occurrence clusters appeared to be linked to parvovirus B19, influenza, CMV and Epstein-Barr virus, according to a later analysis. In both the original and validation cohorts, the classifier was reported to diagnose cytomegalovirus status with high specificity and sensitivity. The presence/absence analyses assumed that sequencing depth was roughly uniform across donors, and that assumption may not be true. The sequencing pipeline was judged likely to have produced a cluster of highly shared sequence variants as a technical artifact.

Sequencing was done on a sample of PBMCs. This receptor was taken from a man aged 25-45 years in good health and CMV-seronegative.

The CDR3 in this case is CASRNDGGRTEAFF. The DNA sequence follows: TGTGCCAGCAGAAATGACGGGGGGCGGACTGAAGCTTTCTTT. The chain links TRBV5-4 with TRBJ1-1; possibly the D gene is TRBD1, per 6 matching bases. Via the germline V gene (reference sequence), CDR1 is SGHNT and CDR2 YYREEE. V drops 5 bases and J drops 5 bases, leaving 16 bases in between. Taken from cysteine to phenylalanine, the CDR3 has 14 residues. Only the CDR3 region is kept as DNA, spanning 42 bases read in frame from base 1. The entire variable domain, with the stretches around the CDR3 drawn from the reference TRBV5-4 and TRBJ1-1 proteins, is ETGVTQSPTHLIKTRGQQVTLRCSSQSGHNTVSWYQQALGQGPQFIFQYYREEENGRGNFPPRFSGLQFPNYSSELNVNALELDDSALYLCASRNDGGRTEAFFGQGTRLTVV.